The 26 T cell receptor beta chains in this list originate from one sample, sequenced in a study of T-cell reconstitution after alpha-beta-depleted transplantation in children. For TCRbeta, the library was prepared with unique molecular identifiers. One entry per CDR3 protein, called by TCRdb with MiXCR from the PCR reads. The sample carries approximately 80,000 distinct CDR3 sequences, 13% to 15% recorded once. This material consisted of PBMCs, mostly from graft donor cells, taken 180 days after TCRalphabeta/CD19-depleted stem cell transplant. These receptor sequences come from a male patient aged 2 to 10 who had a stem cell transplant for acute lymphoblastic leukemia, so the T cells may come from the graft donor.

This clonotype was recorded a few times. CDR3 coding DNA: TGCAGCGTGGGACAGCTTCTCTATGGCTACACCTTC. Translated, it gives CSVGQLLYGYTF. The gene calls are TRBV29-1 and TRBJ1-2; 7 bases line up with TRBD1. The CDR3 covers 12 residues. Germline CDR1 is SQVTM and CDR2 is ANQGSEA. Germline trimming cut 6 bases from V and 4 bases from J; bases unmatched to any gene: 5.

Only a few counts were recorded for this clonotype. The chain carries TRBV28 and TRBJ1-6; D is ambiguous. Trimming cost V 3 bases and J 7 bases, with 10 bases left between them. The CDR3 runs 14 residues. Looked up from germline, CDR1 is MDHEN and CDR2 is SYDVKM. The CDR3 nucleotides read TGTGCCAGCAGTTTCGGGGTCCCGAATTCACCCCTCCACTTT. Its protein is CASSFGVPNSPLHF.

The chain joins TRBV5-5 to TRBJ2-3; weak D call: TRBD2 (6 bases). V was cut by 6 bases and J by 9 bases, with 14 bases left in between. Germline V gene sequence: CDR1 SGHKS, CDR2 YYEKEE (reference sequence). The CDR3 totals 12 residues. For the CDR3, the DNA is TGTGCCAGCACCCTGGAGGGAGAAACGCAGTATTTT. Translating it yields CASTLEGETQYF. Looking up the rest from reference TRBV5-5 and TRBJ2-3 gives the full variable domain: DAGVTQSPTHLIKTRGQQVTLRCSPISGHKSVSWYQQVLGQGPQFIFQYYEKEERGRGNFPDRFSARQFPNYSSELNVNALLLGDSALYLCASTLEGETQYFGPGTRLTVL.

This clonotype has a handful of counts. The rearrangement joins TRBV20-1 to TRBJ2-5; 7 bases fit TRBD2. The CDR3 loop spans 18 amino acids. The germline V gene has CDR1 DFQATT and CDR2 SNEGSKA (reference sequence). V shed 0 bases and J 1 base; nucleotides not matched to a gene: 14. CDR3 nucleotide sequence: TGCAGTGCTAGAGAATCTATCACTAGCGCTGGCTTCCAAGAGACCCAGTACTTC. Protein product: CSARESITSAGFQETQYF.

This chain connects TRBV27 to TRBJ2-4, with 9 bases aligning to TRBD1. Unmatched junction bases numbered 18, after V lost 5 bases and J lost 1 base. The CDR3 runs 20 residues. Germline assignment: CDR1 MNHEY and CDR2 SMNVEV (reference sequence). The CDR3 reads CASSPPPGQGIENAKNIQYF. The CDR3 DNA is TGTGCCAGCAGTCCGCCCCCGGGACAGGGCATCGAGAATGCCAAAAACATTCAGTACTTC.

The chain has TRBV3-1 and TRBJ2-5; 7 nucleotides line up with TRBD2. V lost 3 bases to trimming and J lost 0 bases; unmatched junction nucleotides: 10. Germline CDR1 is LGHDT and CDR2 is YNNKEL (reference sequence). The CDR3 totals 17 residues. CDR3 amino acids: CASSHPREGRYQETQYF. The CDR3, as DNA: TGTGCCAGCAGCCACCCGAGGGAGGGGAGGTACCAAGAGACCCAGTACTTC.

This clonotype was seen more than once but under ten times. The V call is TRBV20-1, the J call TRBJ2-5, with D possibly called TRBD1 or TRBD2 (5 bases each). Trimming left V 6 bases short and J 9 bases short, with 17 bases between. The germline gives CDR1 DFQATT, CDR2 SNEGSKA (reference sequence). The CDR3 sequence is 12 residues long. In DNA, the CDR3 is TGCAGTGCCCGGATCAGGCGAGGGGCCCAGTACTTC. Amino acids: CSARIRRGAQYF.

This chain links TRBV29-1 with TRBJ2-7, with D possibly matching TRBD1 (6 bases). CDR3 length: 12 amino acids. Trimming removed 7 bases from V and 5 bases from J, with 15 bases in between. Germline V CDR1 and CDR2: SQVTM, ANQGSEA. In nucleotides, the CDR3 is TGCAGCGCCCAGACAGGTTTTCACGAGCAGTACTTC. This encodes CSAQTGFHEQYF.

A few counts support this clonotype. DNA for the CDR3: TGCAGTGCTACCGGGCTGCAGGATACGCAGTATTTT. This encodes CSATGLQDTQYF. This sequence joins TRBV20-1 and TRBJ2-3; D not resolved. This CDR3 is built from 12 residues. CDR1 and CDR2 (germline): DFQATT, SNEGSKA (reference sequence). With 4 bases removed from V and 6 bases from J, the gap between germline ends came to 11 bases.

This CDR3 reads CASSLTGGDGYTF. The CDR3 DNA is TGTGCCAGCAGCTTGACAGGGGGCGATGGCTACACCTTC. The gene calls are TRBV5-4 and TRBJ1-2; TRBD1 matches at 9 bases. The germline gives CDR1 SGHNT, CDR2 YYREEE (reference sequence). J gave up 6 bases and V 1 base, and 1 base lay outside the gene matches. The CDR3 is 13 amino acids.

This clonotype has just a few counts. V and J are TRBV5-4 and TRBJ2-3; no clear D. V shed 3 bases and J shed 6 bases, with 11 bases lying between them. Germline assignment: CDR1 SGHNT and CDR2 YYREEE (reference sequence). This CDR3 region has 13 residues. The CDR3 spells CASSSTREDTQYF. The CDR3 DNA follows: TGTGCCAGCAGCTCCACCCGAGAGGATACGCAGTATTTT.

This clonotype was found a few times. V usage is TRBV5-1 and J usage is TRBJ2-1; TRBD2 agrees at 11 bases. Per the germline V gene, CDR1 is SGHRS and CDR2 is YFSETQ. V dropped 0 bases and J dropped 5; count of bases not matched to a gene: 4. This CDR3 has 16 amino acids. The CDR3 DNA follows: TGCGCCAGCAGCTTGGTCCTAGCGGGGGGTGACAATGAGCAGTTCTTC. The encoded protein is CASSLVLAGGDNEQFF.

This clonotype has a handful of counts. Here the CDR3 DNA reads TGTGCCAGCAGTTACGGGGGGTTGGAGACCCAGTACTTC. Encoded protein: CASSYGGLETQYF. The chain couples TRBV6-5 to TRBJ2-5; D may be TRBD2 (6 bases). Trimming removed 2 bases at V and 5 bases at J, with 9 bases between. This CDR3 comprises 13 residues. In germline, CDR1 is MNHEY, CDR2 SVGAGI.

The table lists this clonotype with a few counts. Mismatch with germline at one junction end may stem from a read error. The V and J genes are TRBV7-7 and TRBJ2-5; weak D call: TRBD2 (6 bases). The CDR3 consists of 15 residues. CDR1 and CDR2 (germline): SSHAT, FNYEAQ (reference sequence). This CDR3 is CASSSGTSYQETQYF. In nucleotides, the CDR3 is TGTGCTAGCAGCTCTGGGACTTCGTACCAAGAGACCCAGTACTTC.

The CDR3 spells CASSSQGSGANVLTF. In DNA form, the CDR3 reads TGTGCCAGCAGTTCACAGGGAAGCGGGGCCAACGTCCTGACTTTC. The chain is built from TRBV27 and TRBJ2-6, with a weak D call TRBD1 (6 bases). CDR3 size: 15 residues. The germline V gene encodes CDR1 MNHEY and CDR2 SMNVEV (reference sequence). V lost 4 bases to trimming and J lost 4 bases, with 11 bases between them.

This clonotype has a handful of counts. The V and J genes are TRBV5-1 and TRBJ2-2, with 12 bases aligning to TRBD2. From germline, CDR1 is SGHRS and CDR2 YFSETQ. After removal of 3 bases from V and 5 bases from J, the junction contained 5 bases not matched to a gene. The CDR3 length is 16 residues. In DNA form, the CDR3 reads TGCGCCAGCAGCTCCCTGACTAGCGGGGGTACCGGGGAGCTGTTTTTT. This gives the protein CASSSLTSGGTGELFF.

This clonotype was counted only a few times. V is TRBV5-1 and J is TRBJ1-1; D gene unclear. The CDR3 runs to 13 residues. Trimming took off 4 bases at V and 8 bases at J, with 15 bases between the two ends. Germline CDR1 is SGHRS and CDR2 is YFSETQ. DNA of the CDR3: TGCGCCAGCAGCCCTTTTCCAGGAATCGAAGCTTTCTTT. Residues: CASSPFPGIEAFF. The full variable domain, rest sourced from reference TRBV5-1 and TRBJ1-1, is KAGVTQTPRYLIKTRGQQVTLSCSPISGHRSVSWYQQTPGQGLQFLFEYFSETQRNKGNFPGRFSGRQFSNSRSEMNVSTLELGDSALYLCASSPFPGIEAFFGQGTRLTVV.

The table lists this clonotype with many counts. V usage is TRBV20-1 and J usage is TRBJ2-4; D is unclear. V dropped 1 base and J dropped 9 bases, with 16 bases sitting between them. CDR1 is DFQATT, CDR2 SNEGSKA, per germline (reference sequence). This CDR3 spans 14 amino acids. Written as DNA, the CDR3 is TGCAGTGCTAGAGTTCTTTGGAGCGACGGCATTCAGTACTTC. Protein sequence: CSARVLWSDGIQYF.

A note on this clonotype: A read error may be the cause here, since a much bigger clone is one base away. The genes are TRBV6-1 and TRBJ1-3; no definite D call. Trimming left V 7 bases short and J 0 bases short, with 13 bases between. This CDR3 has 15 amino acids. CDR1 and CDR2 from the germline V gene are MNHNS and SASEGT. The CDR3, as DNA: TGTGCCAGCAATCGCGGCGTTAGCTCTGGAAACACCATATATTTT. Protein sequence: CASNRGVSSGNTIYF.

This clonotype has just a few counts. The chain joins TRBV30 to TRBJ2-2; 9 bases agree with TRBD1. V was clipped by 1 base and J by 7 bases; unmatched bases: 10. The germline V gene has CDR1 GTSNPN and CDR2 SVGIG (reference sequence). There are 16 residues in the CDR3. The CDR3 DNA is TGTGCCTGGAGTGGATGGGGACAGGGAAAGGTCGGGGAGCTGTTTTTT. Its protein is CAWSGWGQGKVGELFF.

This clonotype was picked up a small number of times. This chain links TRBV20-1 with TRBJ2-7, with D perhaps assigned TRBD1 or TRBD2 (5 bases each). The CDR3 totals 13 residues. Germline CDR1 reads DFQATT; CDR2 reads SNEGSKA (reference sequence). V gave up 5 bases and J gave up 2 bases, with 13 bases separating them. The CDR3 DNA reads as TGCAGTGCTGGGGGTGCTGCAGCCTACGAGCAGTACTTC. Its protein product is CSAGGAAAYEQYF.

This clonotype has a count of ten or more. This chain links TRBV12-3 or TRBV12-4 with TRBJ2-3; TRBD2 matches 7 bases. The CDR3 consists of 17 residues. V was clipped by 2 bases and J by 5 bases; unmatched bases: 13. The CDR3 coding sequence is TGTGCCAGCAGTTTAAGGTCTCGGGGGGTAGCGGTAGATACGCAGTATTTT. Protein product: CASSLRSRGVAVDTQYF.

This clonotype was seen ten or more times. The chain carries TRBV10-1 and TRBJ1-4; no clear D gene. Germline V gives CDR1 WNHNN, CDR2 SYGVQD (reference sequence). Trimming stripped 7 bases from V and 0 bases from J, with 9 bases between. The CDR3 covers 14 residues. The CDR3 DNA follows: TGCGCCAGCAATACGTTCTCAACTAATGAAAAACTGTTTTTT. This gives the protein CASNTFSTNEKLFF.

This clonotype was seen ten or more times. The V and J genes are TRBV28 and TRBJ2-5; unclear D gene. This CDR3 is built from 14 residues. Germline CDR1 MDHEN, CDR2 SYDVKM. Trimming took 4 bases from V and 2 from J, leaving 11 bases between them. CDR3 sequence (DNA): TGTGCCAGCAGTTGGTCGGACCGTCAAGAGACCCAGTACTTC. Encoded protein: CASSWSDRQETQYF.

As regards this clonotype: A much larger clonotype is one base distant, so this may be a read error. The J gene is TRBJ2-5, the V gene TRBV5-5; the D is unclear. The CDR3 totals 13 residues. Trimming left V 10 bases short and J 0 bases short, with 13 bases between. The V gene's germline CDR1 is SGHKS and CDR2 YYEKEE (reference sequence). CDR3 in DNA: TGTGCCCGCCATCCCCTGTACCAAGAGACCCAGTACTTC. As protein: CARHPLYQETQYF.

This clonotype came up many times. The chain is built from TRBV3-1 and TRBJ2-1; 8 bases are a match to TRBD1. V dropped 2 bases and J dropped 4; count of bases not matched to a gene: 10. Germline V gene data show CDR1 as LGHDT and CDR2 as YNNKEL (reference sequence). This CDR3 spans 17 amino acids. The CDR3 coding sequence is TGTGCCAGCAGCCAACAAATGGGGACAGGAATTTACAATGAGCAGTTCTTC. Translating it yields CASSQQMGTGIYNEQFF.